This TCR beta chain was documented in a study of early T cells in non-severe SARS-CoV-2 infection. V lost 4 bases and J 6 bases, leaving 10 bases between the germline ends. Germline CDR1 is MNHEY and CDR2 is SMNVEV (reference sequence). The length of the CDR3 is 12 residues. This clonotype was observed a few times. TCRdb recomputed calls from the 5' RACE reads with MiXCR, one row per CDR3 protein. In the table there are some 29,000 distinct CDR3 sequences, about 4.5% of which are singletons. Sequencing was done on a sample of whole blood. This TCR derives from an adult who was a healthcare worker with PCR-confirmed SARS-CoV-2 infection or an uninfected control (not recorded which). This chain joins TRBV27 and TRBJ2-7; D might be TRBD2 (5 bases). CDR3 loop: CASSWGRGEQYF. In nucleotides, the CDR3 is TGTGCCAGCAGTTGGGGTCGGGGCGAGCAGTACTTC.